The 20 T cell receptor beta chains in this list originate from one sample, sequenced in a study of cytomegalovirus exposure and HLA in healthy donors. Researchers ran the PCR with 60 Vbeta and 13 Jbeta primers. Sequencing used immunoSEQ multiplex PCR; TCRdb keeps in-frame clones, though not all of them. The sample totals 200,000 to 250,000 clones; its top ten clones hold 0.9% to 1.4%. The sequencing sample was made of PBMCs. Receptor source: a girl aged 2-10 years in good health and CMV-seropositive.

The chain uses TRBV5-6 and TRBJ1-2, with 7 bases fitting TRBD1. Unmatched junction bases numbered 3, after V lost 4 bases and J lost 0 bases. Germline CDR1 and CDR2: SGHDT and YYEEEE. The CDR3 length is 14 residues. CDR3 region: CASSLTGTNYGYTF. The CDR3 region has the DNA TGTGCCAGCAGCCTGACAGGGACTAACTATGGCTACACCTTC.

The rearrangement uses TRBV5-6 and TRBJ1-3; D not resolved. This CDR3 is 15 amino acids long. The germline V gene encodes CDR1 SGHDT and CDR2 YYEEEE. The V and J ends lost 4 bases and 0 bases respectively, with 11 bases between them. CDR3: CASSLTLLSGNTIYF. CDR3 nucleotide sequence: TGTGCCAGCAGCCTGACTCTCCTCTCTGGAAACACCATATATTTT.

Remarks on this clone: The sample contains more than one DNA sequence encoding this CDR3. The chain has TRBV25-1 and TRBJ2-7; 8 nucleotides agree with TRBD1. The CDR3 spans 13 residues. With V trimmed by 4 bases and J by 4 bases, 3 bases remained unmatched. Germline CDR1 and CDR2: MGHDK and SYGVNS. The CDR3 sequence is CASSVGQGYEQYF. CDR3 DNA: TGTGCCAGCAGTGTTGGACAGGGTTACGAGCAGTACTTC.

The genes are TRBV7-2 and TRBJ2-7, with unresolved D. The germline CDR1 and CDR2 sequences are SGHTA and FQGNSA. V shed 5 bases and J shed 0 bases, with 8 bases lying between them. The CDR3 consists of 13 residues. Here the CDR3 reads CASSIDISYEQYF. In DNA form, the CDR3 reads TGTGCCAGCAGCATCGACATCTCCTACGAGCAGTACTTC.

The CDR3 sequence: CASSLRLAGDNEQFF. For the CDR3, the DNA is TGTGCCAGCAGTTTAAGGCTAGCGGGAGACAATGAGCAGTTCTTC. The chain combines TRBV28 with TRBJ2-1; 10 positions agree with TRBD2. Per the germline V gene, CDR1 is MDHEN and CDR2 is SYDVKM. This CDR3 is built from 15 residues. The V segment lost 2 bases and the J segment 5 bases; nucleotides outside the gene matches: 3.

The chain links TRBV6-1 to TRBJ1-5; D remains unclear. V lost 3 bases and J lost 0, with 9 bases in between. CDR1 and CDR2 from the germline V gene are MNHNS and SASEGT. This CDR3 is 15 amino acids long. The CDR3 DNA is TGTGCCAGCAGTGAGTCGCAGTATAGCAATCAGCCCCAGCATTTT. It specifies CASSESQYSNQPQHF.

The CDR3 sequence: CASSLAGVGYEQYF. The DNA of the CDR3 is TGTGCCAGCAGTTTAGCGGGAGTCGGATACGAGCAGTACTTC. The chain has TRBV27 and TRBJ2-7; TRBD2 agrees at 7 bases. Germline V gene data show CDR1 as MNHEY and CDR2 as SMNVEV (reference sequence). V trimming: 2 bases; J trimming: 4 bases; junction bases outside the gene matches: 5. CDR3 length: 14 amino acids.

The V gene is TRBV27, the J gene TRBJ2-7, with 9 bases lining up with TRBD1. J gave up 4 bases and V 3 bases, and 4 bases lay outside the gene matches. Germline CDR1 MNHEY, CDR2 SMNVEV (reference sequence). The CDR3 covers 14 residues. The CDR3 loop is CASSLVGQGYEQYF. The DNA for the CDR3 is TGTGCCAGCAGTTTGGTTGGACAGGGGTACGAGCAGTACTTC.

CDR3 protein: CASSIEGRSGNTIYF. The CDR3 bases are TGTGCCAGTAGTATAGAAGGGAGATCTGGAAACACCATATATTTT. This chain joins TRBV19 and TRBJ1-3; D is ambiguous. Germline CDR1 is LNHDA and CDR2 is SQIVND (reference sequence). With 0 bases removed from V and 1 base from J, the gap between germline ends came to 7 bases. This CDR3 contains 15 residues.

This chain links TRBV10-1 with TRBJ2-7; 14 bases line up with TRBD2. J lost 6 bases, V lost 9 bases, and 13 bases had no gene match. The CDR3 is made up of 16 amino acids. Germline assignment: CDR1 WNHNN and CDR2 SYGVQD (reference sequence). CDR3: CARPGTSGSIIGEQYF. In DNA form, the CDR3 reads TGCGCCAGGCCCGGGACTAGCGGGAGTATAATCGGCGAGCAGTACTTC.

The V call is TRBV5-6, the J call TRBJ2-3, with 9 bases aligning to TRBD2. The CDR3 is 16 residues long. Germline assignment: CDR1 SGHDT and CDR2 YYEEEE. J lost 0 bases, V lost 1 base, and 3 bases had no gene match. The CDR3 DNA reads TGTGCCAGCAGCTTGTATACTAGCGGGAGCACAGATACGCAGTATTTT. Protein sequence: CASSLYTSGSTDTQYF.

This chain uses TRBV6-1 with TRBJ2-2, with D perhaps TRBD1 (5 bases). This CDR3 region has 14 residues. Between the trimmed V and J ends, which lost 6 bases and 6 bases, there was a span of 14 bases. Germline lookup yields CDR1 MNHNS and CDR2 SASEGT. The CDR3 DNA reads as TGTGCCAGCAGCGACCAGGGTCACTCCGGGGAGCTGTTTTTT. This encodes CASSDQGHSGELFF.

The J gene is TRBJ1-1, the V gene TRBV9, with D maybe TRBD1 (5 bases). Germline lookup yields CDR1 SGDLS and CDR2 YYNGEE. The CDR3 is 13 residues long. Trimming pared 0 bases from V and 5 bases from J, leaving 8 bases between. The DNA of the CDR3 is TGTGCCAGCAGCGTAGGGGGCCAAACTGAAGCTTTCTTT. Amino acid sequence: CASSVGGQTEAFF.

CDR3 in DNA: TGTGCCAGCAGTGAAGGCCCTGGACTATATACCTACGAGCAGTACTTC. Translated: CASSEGPGLYTYEQYF. The rearrangement uses TRBV6-1 and TRBJ2-7; a possible D gene is TRBD2 (6 bases). Between the trimmed V and J ends, which lost 1 base and 2 bases, there was a span of 15 bases. The CDR3 length is 16 residues. CDR1 is MNHNS and CDR2 is SASEGT in the germline V gene.

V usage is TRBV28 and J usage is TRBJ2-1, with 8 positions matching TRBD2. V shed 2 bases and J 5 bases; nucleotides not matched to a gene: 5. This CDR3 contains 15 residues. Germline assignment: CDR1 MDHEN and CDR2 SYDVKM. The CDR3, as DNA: TGTGCCAGCAGTTTACCGGGGGGGGGTAACAATGAGCAGTTCTTC. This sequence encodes CASSLPGGGNNEQFF.

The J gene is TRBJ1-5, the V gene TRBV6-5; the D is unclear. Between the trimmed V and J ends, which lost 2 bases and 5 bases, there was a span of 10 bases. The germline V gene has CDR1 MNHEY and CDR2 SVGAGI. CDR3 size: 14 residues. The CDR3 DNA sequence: TGTGCCAGCAGTTACCGGGAGGGATATCAGCCCCAGCATTTT. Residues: CASSYREGYQPQHF.

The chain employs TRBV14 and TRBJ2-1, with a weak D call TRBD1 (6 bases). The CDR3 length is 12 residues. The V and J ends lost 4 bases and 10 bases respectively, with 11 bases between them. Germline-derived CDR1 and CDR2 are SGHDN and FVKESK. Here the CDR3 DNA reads TGTGCCAGCAGCCCCAGGGGTTACGAGCAGTTCTTC. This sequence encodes CASSPRGYEQFF.

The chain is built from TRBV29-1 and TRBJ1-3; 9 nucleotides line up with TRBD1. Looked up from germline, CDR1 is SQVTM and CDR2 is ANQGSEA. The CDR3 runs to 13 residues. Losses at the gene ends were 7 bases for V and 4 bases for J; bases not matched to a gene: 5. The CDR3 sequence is CSAWTGAGNTIYF. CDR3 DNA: TGCAGCGCCTGGACAGGGGCCGGAAACACCATATATTTT.

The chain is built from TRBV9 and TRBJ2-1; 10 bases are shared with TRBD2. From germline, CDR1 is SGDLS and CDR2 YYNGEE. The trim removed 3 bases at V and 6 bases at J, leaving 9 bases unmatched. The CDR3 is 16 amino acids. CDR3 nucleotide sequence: TGTGCCAGCAGCGCTAGCGGGAGCGGGGGGCCCAATGAGCAGTTCTTC. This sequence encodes CASSASGSGGPNEQFF.

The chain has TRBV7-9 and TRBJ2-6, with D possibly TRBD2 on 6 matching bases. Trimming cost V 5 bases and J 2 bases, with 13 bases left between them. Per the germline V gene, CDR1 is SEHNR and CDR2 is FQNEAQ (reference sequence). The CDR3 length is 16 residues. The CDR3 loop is CASSIPRGTGANVLTF. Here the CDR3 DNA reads TGTGCCAGCAGCATACCTCGCGGGACTGGGGCCAACGTCCTGACTTTC.